This T cell receptor beta chain was sequenced for a study of CD8 T cells in ankylosing spondylitis. General study findings and limits: Ankylosing spondylitis blood seemed to carry a telltale TCR beta motif made of fewer than ten highly homologous variants.

Regarding this clonotype: The antigen remains undetermined.

The germline CDR1 and CDR2 sequences are MNHEY and SVGEGT. The V gene end was trimmed by 6 bases and the J gene end by 3 bases; junction bases not matched to a gene: 15. The CDR3 sequence is 18 residues long. Using quantitative 5'-RACE with molecular barcodes, the authors made TCR beta libraries. TCRdb recomputed calls from the 5' RACE reads with MiXCR, one row per CDR3 protein. The sample lists approximately 150,000 distinct CDR3 sequences, under 35% occurring once. The source of this sequence is a male donor with ankylosing spondylitis. Sequencing input: synovial fluid, either unsorted or a sorted T cell fraction (not recorded which). The V gene is TRBV6-2 or TRBV6-3, the J gene TRBJ2-5; 11 nucleotides agree with TRBD2. The chain's CDR3 is CASRIDVAGGERKETQYF. The DNA for the CDR3 is TGTGCCAGCAGAATCGACGTAGCGGGGGGGGAAAGGAAAGAGACCCAGTACTTC.